The clone carrying this T cell receptor beta chain came up many times. Antigen: not known. Germline values: CDR1 DFQATT, CDR2 SNEGSKA (reference sequence). V was trimmed by 5 bases and J by 0 bases, leaving 4 bases between them. There are 11 residues in the CDR3. Not a single patient had been given any form of treatment at any point before undergoing thyroid surgery. This specimen belongs to a study of metastatic and nonmetastatic thyroid tumors. As for the study in general: The study looked at repertoires side by side in blood and in tumor or nodule tissue from malignant and benign thyroid patients.

Study-wide points: Malignant thyroid tumors reportedly exceeded benign nodules significantly in TCR beta diversity, with the difference appearing in blood and tumor.

Original data processing: Clinicopathological groups differed in CDR3, with these differences serving to build a distant-metastasis classifier for papillary thyroid cancer. MiXCR reprocessed the PCR reads for TCRdb. None of the V and J calls come from the authors' own analysis; TCRdb made them. The repertoire holds 30,000 to 35,000 clones, with 15% to 20% as singletons. The sequence derives from a female donor with papillary thyroid cancer or a benign thyroid nodule (not recorded which). Some clones in this sample may be carry-over from other donors' samples. The chain carries TRBV20-1 and TRBJ1-1, with D uncertain. The sample was blood. The CDR3 region is CSAYMNTEAFF. As DNA, the CDR3 is TGCAGTGCTTACATGAACACTGAAGCTTTCTTT.